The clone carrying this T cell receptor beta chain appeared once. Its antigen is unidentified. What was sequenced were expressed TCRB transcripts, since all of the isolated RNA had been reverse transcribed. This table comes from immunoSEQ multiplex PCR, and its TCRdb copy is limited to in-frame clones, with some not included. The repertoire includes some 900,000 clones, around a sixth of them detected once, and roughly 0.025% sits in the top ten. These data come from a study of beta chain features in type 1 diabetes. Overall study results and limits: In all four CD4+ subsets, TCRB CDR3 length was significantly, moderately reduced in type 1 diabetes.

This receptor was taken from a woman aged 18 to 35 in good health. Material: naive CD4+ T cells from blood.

CDR3 nucleotides: TGTGCCAGCAGTTTAACGGGGCTAGGGACCCAGTACTTC. This gives the protein CASSLTGLGTQYF. The J gene is TRBJ2-5, the V gene TRBV28, with D possibly being TRBD1 or TRBD2 (5 bases each). V was pared by 2 bases and J by 7 bases, with 11 bases between. Germline CDR1 is MDHEN and CDR2 is SYDVKM. This CDR3 has 13 residues.